A selection of T cell receptor beta chains follows, all from one sample in a study of vaccination and CD4 T cells after COVID-19. TCRdb independently ran MiXCR on the PCR reads; one entry per CDR3 protein. Altogether about 25,000 distinct CDR3 sequences are present, under 70% being singletons, with the ten largest covering about 16%. These TCRs are of unknown antigen specificity. This specimen was CD4+ T cells from blood, cultured in vitro, taken after SARS-CoV-2 vaccination. These receptors were taken from a human donor who received a COVID-19 vaccine. The CDR3 runs from the conserved cysteine through the conserved F or W. Fields, in order: clone size, V gene, J gene, D gene, CDR3 DNA, CDR3 protein. The D gene is left open where the match is weak. Where a row states a size, it is once, few, many or the class of an expanded clone; other rows omit it.

.	TRBV24-1	TRBJ1-2	TRBD1	TGTGCCACCAGTGAACCAGACAGGGGACTTAACTATGGCTACACCTTC	CATSEPDRGLNYGYTF
few	TRBV20-1	TRBJ2-7	.	TGCAGTGCTAGTCCACTGGGTTTCGGGGACTACGAGCAGTACTTC	CSASPLGFGDYEQYF
.	TRBV7-3	TRBJ2-3	.	TGTGCCAGCAGCCCCCCCACAGATACGCAGTATTTT	CASSPPTDTQYF
.	TRBV30	TRBJ2-3	.	TGTGCCTGGAGCACGACAGATACGCAGTATTTT	CAWSTTDTQYF
.	TRBV20-1	TRBJ2-3	.	TGCAGTGCTACACGGAGCACAGATACGCAGTATTTT	CSATRSTDTQYF
.	TRBV6-5	TRBJ1-2	TRBD1	TGTGCCAGCAGTTACCCTCCAGGACAGGGGGCTAACTATGGCTACACCTTC	CASSYPPGQGANYGYTF
.	TRBV20-1	TRBJ1-2	.	TGCAGTGCTAGAGACCCCGCGCAGGGTAACTATGGCTACACCTTC	CSARDPAQGNYGYTF
.	TRBV20-1	TRBJ1-4	.	TGCAGTGCTAGAACAGGGCGTGGTGAAAAACTGTTTTTT	CSARTGRGEKLFF
.	TRBV7-9	TRBJ2-3	.	TGTGCCAGCAGCTTAGCTGGGTTCACAGATACGCAGTATTTT	CASSLAGFTDTQYF
.	TRBV15	TRBJ2-1	.	TGTGCCACCAGCAGAGATCTTCCAGGGTACAATGAGCAGTTCTTC	CATSRDLPGYNEQFF
.	TRBV10-1	TRBJ2-1	TRBD2	TGCGCCAGCAGTGAGTCGTCCGGCGGGGGGGCTCGGAATGAGCAGTTCTTC	CASSESSGGGARNEQFF
.	TRBV6-1	TRBJ2-7	.	TGTGCCAGCAGTGAAGTGGGGGGCGCGAATCGCTACGAGCAGTACTTC	CASSEVGGANRYEQYF
.	TRBV30	TRBJ1-5	.	TGTGCCTGGAGAGCGGGCCCCAATCAGCCCCAGCATTTT	CAWRAGPNQPQHF
.	TRBV29-1	TRBJ1-2	.	TGCAGCGTTGATTGGGGGGCGCGTCCCTACACCTTC	CSVDWGARPYTF
.	TRBV7-2	TRBJ1-6	.	TGTGCCAGCAGCTTAGAGGGGGTAAGCTCCTATAATTCACCCCTCCACTTT	CASSLEGVSSYNSPLHF
few	TRBV2	TRBJ2-3	.	TGTGCCAGCAGTGAAGCGTTACAGGGTCCCGGACGGTATTTT	CASSEALQGPGRYF
.	TRBV27	TRBJ1-2	.	TGTGCCAGCAGTCCCGGGACTAGAGTAGAGGGCTATGGCTACACCTTC	CASSPGTRVEGYGYTF
.	TRBV7-9	TRBJ1-2	.	TGTGCCAGCAGACAAGACAGGAATAACTATGGCTACACCTTC	CASRQDRNNYGYTF
.	TRBV20-1	TRBJ1-5	TRBD1	TGCAGTGCTAGTTTTAACAGGGGGGTCAATCAGCCCCCGCATTTT	CSASFNRGVNQPPHF
.	TRBV28	TRBJ1-3	.	TGTGCCAGCAGTTTAGGGGGCATTTCTGGAAACACCATATATTTT	CASSLGGISGNTIYF
.	TRBV12-3/TRBV12-4	TRBJ2-7	.	TGTGCCAGCCGCCGGGACGGGGTCTCCTACGAGCAGTACTTC	CASRRDGVSYEQYF
.	TRBV2	TRBJ1-2	.	TGTGCCAGCAGTGAACGGCAGGGGTACACCTTC	CASSERQGYTF
.	TRBV5-6	TRBJ1-6	TRBD1	TGTGCCAGCAGAACAGGGGTAGGTAATTCACCCCTCCACTTT	CASRTGVGNSPLHF
.	TRBV10-3	TRBJ2-7	.	TGTGCCATTACGGCCGATCCGGGAAACTACGAGCAGTACTTC	CAITADPGNYEQYF
.	TRBV20-1	TRBJ2-1	TRBD2	TGCAGTGCTAGCGGGGGGTACCATGAGCAGTTCTTC	CSASGGYHEQFF
.	TRBV7-6	TRBJ2-1	TRBD2	TGTGCCAGCAGCCGTAGCGGGGGGGCCAGGGGGAATGAGCAGTTCTTC	CASSRSGGARGNEQFF
.	TRBV7-9	TRBJ2-3	TRBD1	TGTGCCAGCAGCCCAGAACCGGGACAGGGAACAACAAGGTATACGCAGTATTTT	CASSPEPGQGTTRYTQYF
once	TRBV19	TRBJ1-5	.	TGTGCCAGTAGTATAGGGGCAGGTTATAGCAATCAGCCCCAGCATTTT	CASSIGAGYSNQPQHF
.	TRBV24-1	TRBJ1-2	.	TGTGCCACCAGTAGGGGGACCAACTTGCATGGCTACACCTTC	CATSRGTNLHGYTF
few	TRBV21-1	TRBJ1-6	.	TGTGCCAGCAGCAAGGATAGGCAGGGGGCCTATAATTCACCCCTCCACTTT	CASSKDRQGAYNSPLHF
.	TRBV24-1	TRBJ2-2	.	TGTGCCACCAGTGTATCGGGGAGGCGCACCGGGGAGCTGTTTTTT	CATSVSGRRTGELFF
.	TRBV6-5	TRBJ2-7	TRBD1	TGTGCCAGCAGTTTGGACAGGCGGTCCTACGAGCAGTGCTTC	CASSLDRRSYEQCF
.	TRBV7-9	TRBJ2-7	.	TGTGCCAGCAGCACAACCACTACTAGTCTCTACGAGCAGTACTTC	CASSTTTTSLYEQYF
.	TRBV30	TRBJ1-6	.	TGTGCCTGGAGGACCGGGCCCTCCTATAATTCACCCCTCCACTTT	CAWRTGPSYNSPLHF
.	TRBV20-1	TRBJ1-2	.	TGCAGTGCTAGCCCAGGGCCCACTAACTATGGCTACACCTTC	CSASPGPTNYGYTF
once	TRBV20-1	TRBJ1-6	.	TGCAGTGCTAGAGAGGGTATTCAGAATTCACCCCTCTACTTT	CSAREGIQNSPLYF
.	TRBV7-2	TRBJ2-3	.	TGTGCCAGCAGCTTAGACGTAGGGGCAGGCGATACGCAGTATTTT	CASSLDVGAGDTQYF
few	TRBV25-1	TRBJ2-5	TRBD1	TGTGCCAGCAGTGCTCCCCAGGGGGCTGGGGAGACCCAGTACTTC	CASSAPQGAGETQYF
.	TRBV25-1	TRBJ1-4	.	TGTGCCAGTTCAAGCCCATCCAGGATTGAAAAACTGTTTTTT	CASSSPSRIEKLFF
.	TRBV5-1	TRBJ1-1	.	TGCGCCAGCAGCTTGAAATGGTCGTGGGACACTGAAGCTTTCTTT	CASSLKWSWDTEAFF
medium-sized	TRBV7-8	TRBJ2-2	TRBD1	TGTGCCAGCAGCTTAATTGGGGGACAGGGTAGGGGCACCGGGGAGCTGTTTTTT	CASSLIGGQGRGTGELFF
once	TRBV6-1	TRBJ2-1	TRBD2	TGTGCCAGCAGTGAAGGGACTAGCGGGGGGGCGGGAAATGAGCAGTTCTTC	CASSEGTSGGAGNEQFF
.	TRBV20-1	TRBJ1-5	.	TGCAGTGCTAGGGGGGGTTTCAATCAGCCCCAGCATTTT	CSARGGFNQPQHF
once	TRBV7-8	TRBJ1-1	.	TGTGCCAGCAGCAGAGGTGGGGCGAACACTGAAGCTTTCTTT	CASSRGGANTEAFF
.	TRBV7-9	TRBJ2-7	.	TGTGCCAGCAGCTTATCCGCGGACTACGAGCAGTACTTC	CASSLSADYEQYF
.	TRBV5-4	TRBJ1-2	.	TGTGCCAGCAGCCCATACGGGGGCTCCTACTATGGCTACACCTTC	CASSPYGGSYYGYTF
.	TRBV30	TRBJ1-2	.	TGTGCCTGGAGTGTGTTGGGCCTCCTCTACGGCTACACCTTC	CAWSVLGLLYGYTF
.	TRBV6-1	TRBJ2-7	.	TGTGCCAGCAGGACTGGCTACGAGCAGTACTTC	CASRTGYEQYF
.	TRBV6-1	TRBJ2-5	.	TGTGCCAGCCTACTGACACGAGAGACCCAGTACTTC	CASLLTRETQYF
.	TRBV6-1	TRBJ1-3	TRBD1	TGTGCCAGCAGTGTTGACAGGGCCTCTGGAAACACCATATATTTT	CASSVDRASGNTIYF
.	TRBV20-1	TRBJ1-5	.	TGCAGTGCTAGAGAAGCCAGGGGAGGGCAGCCCCAGCATTTT	CSAREARGGQPQHF
.	TRBV30	TRBJ1-5	.	TGTGCCTGGAGTGAAGGGGTTTCGCAGCCCCAGCATTTT	CAWSEGVSQPQHF
.	TRBV7-7	TRBJ2-5	TRBD1	TGTGCCAGCAGCTTAGAGGTCACCGACAGGGGAGAGACCCAGTACTTC	CASSLEVTDRGETQYF
.	TRBV2	TRBJ2-2	.	TGTGCCAGCAAGAAGGACAGTACGAACACCGGGGAGCTGTTTTTT	CASKKDSTNTGELFF
.	TRBV20-1	TRBJ2-3	TRBD2	TGCAGTGCTGGCCTAGCGGAGACAGATACGCAGTATTTT	CSAGLAETDTQYF